This section outlines one TCR beta chain sequence together with its context. This sample is part of a study of blood T cell repertoires in COVID-19. Overall study context: Whether acute or convalescent, the COVID-19 samples came from the United States, Italy and Spain.

Authors' processing steps: Using reference gene primer amplification, nucleated cell counts were estimated. The assay was immunoSEQ multiplex PCR, and TCRdb's table has in-frame clones only and misses some. The V and J calls and clone size are taken from that table; D and trimming were inferred from the DNA. This table holds approximately 50,000 clones, 79% found once. Germline CDR1 is MDHEN and CDR2 is SYDVKM. This CDR3 contains 13 residues. V was clipped by 7 bases and J by 13 bases; unmatched bases: 12. Input material: peripheral blood. V gene TRBV28 combines with J gene TRBJ2-7; 11 bases map to TRBD2. The TCR comes from a man aged 65 to 79 with acute or convalescent COVID-19. The CDR3 coding sequence is TGTGCCAGCACCCTGACTAGCGGGGACTTCATATACTTC. Residues: CASTLTSGDFIYF. The variable domain in full, completed from reference TRBV28 and TRBJ2-7, reads DVKVTQSSRYLVKRTGEKVFLECVQDMDHENMFWYRQDPGLGLRLIYFSYDVKMKEKGDIPEGYSVSREKKERFSLILESASTNQTSMYLCASTLTSGDFIYFGPGTRLTVT.